This T cell receptor beta chain came from a study of control samples from healthy donors and cancer patients. Libraries were prepared by immunoSEQ multiplex PCR; TCRdb keeps only in-frame clonotypes and omits some of them. The sample has over 200,000 clones, approximately 80% seen once. CDR1 and CDR2 from the germline V gene are KGHSH and LQKENI. This CDR3 region has 15 residues. J gave up 4 bases and V 8 bases, and 12 bases lay outside the gene matches. This clone was detected once. The rearrangement joins TRBV18 to TRBJ2-7, with 9 bases identical to TRBD1. The sample comprised PBMCs. The TCR was taken from a woman aged 55-70 years with lung cancer. The CDR3 sequence is CASLNPGTGFYEQYF. Written as DNA, the CDR3 is TGTGCCAGCCTTAATCCTGGGACAGGGTTTTACGAGCAGTACTTC.